Listed below are T cell receptor beta chains from one sample, sequenced in a study of T cell clones after liver transplantation. This table comes from immunoSEQ multiplex PCR, and its TCRdb copy is limited to in-frame clones, with some not included. The sample has roughly 40,000 clones; just over 85% are singletons. The sequencing used CD4+ T cells from blood, collected 24 months after liver transplant. Receptors originate from a human patient who received a liver transplant. The T cells may partly be graft donor cells. CDR3s include the opening cysteine and the closing phenylalanine or tryptophan. D genes are given only for firm matches. Clone size is not always given. Where it is, it says once, few, many or a class for expanded clones.

CDR3aa: CASSHPDRVNTEAFF
CDR3nt: TGCGCCAGCAGCCATCCGGACAGGGTAAACACTGAAGCTTTCTTT
v_gene: TRBV4-1
j_gene: TRBJ1-1
d_gene: TRBD1
abundance: once

CDR3aa: CASSHGTGDEGSEKLFF
CDR3nt: TGCGCCAGCAGCCACGGGACAGGGGACGAGGGATCTGAAAAACTGTTTTTT
v_gene: TRBV5-1
j_gene: TRBJ1-4
d_gene: TRBD1
abundance: -

CDR3aa: CASSIVGPGSGELFF
CDR3nt: TGTGCCAGTAGTATCGTGGGCCCGGGCTCCGGGGAGCTGTTTTTT
v_gene: TRBV19
j_gene: TRBJ2-2
d_gene: -
abundance: few

CDR3aa: CASSLAGGRQETQYF
CDR3nt: TGCGCCAGCAGCTTGGCTGGGGGTCGGCAAGAGACCCAGTACTTC
v_gene: TRBV5-1
j_gene: TRBJ2-5
d_gene: -
abundance: -

CDR3aa: CASSREGDTTYEQYF
CDR3nt: TGCGCCAGCAGCCGGGAGGGGGACACCACCTACGAGCAGTACTTC
v_gene: TRBV4-1
j_gene: TRBJ2-7
d_gene: -
abundance: -

CDR3aa: CASSLKPSYEQYF
CDR3nt: TGTGCCAGCAGTTTAAAACCCTCCTACGAGCAGTACTTC
v_gene: TRBV27
j_gene: TRBJ2-7
d_gene: -
abundance: -

CDR3aa: CASSLGGVPGVQTQYF
CDR3nt: TGTGCCAGCAGCTTAGGCGGAGTTCCGGGGGTTCAGACCCAGTACTTC
v_gene: TRBV7-3
j_gene: TRBJ2-5
d_gene: -
abundance: once

CDR3aa: CASSARQGNYPGELFF
CDR3nt: TGTGCCAGTAGTGCCAGACAGGGGAACTATCCTGGGGAGCTGTTTTTT
v_gene: TRBV19
j_gene: TRBJ2-2
d_gene: TRBD1
abundance: once

CDR3aa: CASSLVGGTGHQPQHF
CDR3nt: TGTGCCAGCAGCTTGGTCGGCGGTACAGGGCATCAGCCCCAGCATTTT
v_gene: TRBV5-5
j_gene: TRBJ1-5
d_gene: -
abundance: -

CDR3aa: CASSLAPATNEKLFF
CDR3nt: TGCGCCAGCAGCTTGGCCCCAGCAACTAATGAAAAACTGTTTTTT
v_gene: TRBV5-1
j_gene: TRBJ1-4
d_gene: -
abundance: -

CDR3aa: CASSVDGGNNEQFF
CDR3nt: TGTGCCAGCAGTGTTGACGGGGGGAACAATGAGCAGTTCTTC
v_gene: TRBV6-4
j_gene: TRBJ2-1
d_gene: TRBD2
abundance: -

CDR3aa: CASSSPGADNSPLHF
CDR3nt: TGTGCCAGCAGCTCCCCCGGAGCCGATAATTCACCCCTCCACTTT
v_gene: TRBV7-9
j_gene: TRBJ1-6
d_gene: -
abundance: -

CDR3aa: CASEGLPNIQYF
CDR3nt: TGTGCCAGCGAGGGCCTACCAAACATTCAGTACTTC
v_gene: TRBV2
j_gene: TRBJ2-4
d_gene: -
abundance: -

CDR3aa: CASSLDGGTRQGARRGAFF
CDR3nt: TGTGCCAGCAGCTTGGACGGCGGGACTCGACAGGGAGCTAGGCGCGGAGCTTTCTTT
v_gene: TRBV5-4
j_gene: TRBJ1-1
d_gene: TRBD1
abundance: -

CDR3aa: CASSLSEGGTEAFF
CDR3nt: TGTGCCAGCAGTTTGTCAGAGGGGGGTACTGAAGCTTTCTTT
v_gene: TRBV27
j_gene: TRBJ1-1
d_gene: -
abundance: -

CDR3aa: CASSPRLSYNEQFF
CDR3nt: TGTGCCAGCAGCCCTAGACTCTCCTACAATGAGCAGTTCTTC
v_gene: TRBV13
j_gene: TRBJ2-1
d_gene: -
abundance: -

CDR3aa: CASSPSSSGNTIYF
CDR3nt: TGTGCCAGTAGTCCAAGTTCCTCTGGAAACACCATATATTTT
v_gene: TRBV19
j_gene: TRBJ1-3
d_gene: -
abundance: -

CDR3aa: CATSGGVQETQYF
CDR3nt: TGTGCTACTAGCGGGGGGGTACAAGAGACCCAGTACTTC
v_gene: TRBV7-2
j_gene: TRBJ2-5
d_gene: TRBD2
abundance: -

CDR3aa: CASSAGGNRVEAFF
CDR3nt: TGTGCCAGCAGCGCAGGGGGCAATAGGGTTGAAGCTTTCTTT
v_gene: TRBV14
j_gene: TRBJ1-1
d_gene: TRBD1
abundance: once

CDR3aa: CASSPPSGRKSNQPQHF
CDR3nt: TGTGCCAGCTCACCACCAAGCGGCAGAAAGAGCAATCAGCCCCAGCATTTT
v_gene: TRBV18
j_gene: TRBJ1-5
d_gene: -
abundance: -

CDR3aa: CASSPGTGWDEQFF
CDR3nt: TGTGCCAGCAGCCCCGGGACAGGGTGGGATGAGCAGTTCTTC
v_gene: TRBV9
j_gene: TRBJ2-1
d_gene: TRBD1
abundance: -

CDR3aa: CASSSGGRPPRNEQFF
CDR3nt: TGTGCCAGCAGCTCCGGGGGGCGGCCCCCTAGGAATGAGCAGTTCTTC
v_gene: TRBV11-1
j_gene: TRBJ2-1
d_gene: -
abundance: -

CDR3aa: CASRLGQLNSPLHF
CDR3nt: TGTGCCAGTAGGTTGGGACAGCTAAATTCACCCCTCCACTTT
v_gene: TRBV19
j_gene: TRBJ1-6
d_gene: TRBD1
abundance: -

CDR3aa: CAWADRFEAEAFF
CDR3nt: TGTGCCTGGGCAGACAGGTTTGAGGCTGAAGCTTTCTTT
v_gene: TRBV30
j_gene: TRBJ1-1
d_gene: -
abundance: -

CDR3aa: CASSWTGGRDEQFF
CDR3nt: TGTGCCAGCAGCTGGACAGGGGGCAGGGATGAGCAGTTCTTC
v_gene: TRBV2
j_gene: TRBJ2-1
d_gene: TRBD1
abundance: -

CDR3aa: CASSFRGIYGYTF
CDR3nt: TGTGCCAGCAGCTTCAGGGGTATCTATGGCTACACCTTC
v_gene: TRBV13
j_gene: TRBJ1-2
d_gene: -
abundance: -

CDR3aa: CASSFGLAGSYEQYF
CDR3nt: TGTGCCAGCTCCTTCGGACTAGCGGGCTCCTACGAGCAGTACTTC
v_gene: TRBV18
j_gene: TRBJ2-7
d_gene: TRBD2
abundance: -

CDR3aa: CASSLSGTGSGQETQYF
CDR3nt: TGCGCCAGCAGCTTATCCGGGACAGGGTCGGGTCAAGAGACCCAGTACTTC
v_gene: TRBV5-1
j_gene: TRBJ2-5
d_gene: TRBD1
abundance: -

CDR3aa: CASSVTGGSGYTF
CDR3nt: TGTGCCAGCAGCGTGACAGGGGGCAGTGGCTACACCTTC
v_gene: TRBV5-5
j_gene: TRBJ1-2
d_gene: TRBD1
abundance: once

CDR3aa: CASIPGVSNTEAFF
CDR3nt: TGTGCCAGCATACCAGGGGTCTCGAACACTGAAGCTTTCTTT
v_gene: TRBV6-1
j_gene: TRBJ1-1
d_gene: -
abundance: -

CDR3aa: CASSEDRPNTEAFF
CDR3nt: TGTGCCAGCAGTGAGGACAGACCGAACACTGAAGCTTTCTTT
v_gene: TRBV2
j_gene: TRBJ1-1
d_gene: -
abundance: -

CDR3aa: CASSSLSWGGTSYEQYF
CDR3nt: TGTGCCAGCAGTTCCCTGTCCTGGGGAGGGACTTCCTACGAGCAGTACTTC
v_gene: TRBV27
j_gene: TRBJ2-7
d_gene: TRBD2
abundance: -

CDR3aa: CASSQGTAGALNTGELFF
CDR3nt: TGTGCCAGCAGCCAAGGGACCGCAGGGGCGCTGAACACCGGGGAGCTGTTTTTT
v_gene: TRBV14
j_gene: TRBJ2-2
d_gene: -
abundance: -

CDR3aa: CASSTRQGYTF
CDR3nt: TGTGCCAGCTCAACTCGACAGGGCTACACCTTC
v_gene: TRBV18
j_gene: TRBJ1-2
d_gene: -
abundance: -

CDR3aa: CAWKGQTNTGELFF
CDR3nt: TGTGCCTGGAAGGGACAGACGAACACCGGGGAGCTGTTTTTT
v_gene: TRBV30
j_gene: TRBJ2-2
d_gene: TRBD1
abundance: -

CDR3aa: CASSLGTNTGELFF
CDR3nt: TGCGCCAGCAGCTTGGGAACGAACACCGGGGAGCTGTTTTTT
v_gene: TRBV5-1
j_gene: TRBJ2-2
d_gene: -
abundance: -

CDR3aa: CASSSSGTSGRRGGELFF
CDR3nt: TGTGCCAGCAGCTCCTCCGGGACTAGCGGGAGGCGGGGCGGGGAGCTGTTTTTT
v_gene: TRBV4-2
j_gene: TRBJ2-2
d_gene: TRBD2
abundance: -

CDR3aa: CASSLGTGRNEKLFF
CDR3nt: TGTGCCAGCAGCTTAGGGACAGGGAGGAATGAAAAACTGTTTTTT
v_gene: TRBV7-2
j_gene: TRBJ1-4
d_gene: TRBD1
abundance: -

CDR3aa: CAWARGVGNTIYF
CDR3nt: TGTGCCTGGGCAAGGGGGGTTGGAAACACCATATATTTT
v_gene: TRBV30
j_gene: TRBJ1-3
d_gene: -
abundance: -

CDR3aa: CTSSPILRQAEAFF
CDR3nt: TGCACCAGCAGCCCTATCCTGCGGCAGGCTGAAGCTTTCTTT
v_gene: TRBV1
j_gene: TRBJ1-1
d_gene: -
abundance: few

CDR3aa: CASSLMRDTDTQYF
CDR3nt: TGTGCCAGCAGTTTAATGAGGGACACAGATACGCAGTATTTT
v_gene: TRBV28
j_gene: TRBJ2-3
d_gene: -
abundance: once

CDR3aa: CATSIGVSSYEQYF
CDR3nt: TGTGCCACCAGTATCGGGGTGAGCTCCTACGAGCAGTACTTC
v_gene: TRBV15
j_gene: TRBJ2-7
d_gene: -
abundance: -

CDR3aa: CASSEGQGNNSPLHF
CDR3nt: TGCGCCAGCAGCGAGGGACAGGGTAATAATTCACCCCTCCACTTT
v_gene: TRBV5-1
j_gene: TRBJ1-6
d_gene: TRBD1
abundance: -

CDR3aa: CASSLARTGSNQPQHF
CDR3nt: TGTGCCAGCAGCTTAGCGAGGACAGGTTCCAATCAGCCCCAGCATTTT
v_gene: TRBV7-9
j_gene: TRBJ1-5
d_gene: TRBD1
abundance: -

CDR3aa: CASSLTSGPYEQYF
CDR3nt: TGCGCCAGCAGCTTGACTAGCGGACCCTACGAGCAGTACTTC
v_gene: TRBV5-1
j_gene: TRBJ2-7
d_gene: TRBD2
abundance: -

CDR3aa: CASSSTSGSRGGYNEQFF
CDR3nt: TGTGCCAGCAGCTCGACTAGCGGGAGTCGCGGGGGGTACAATGAGCAGTTCTTC
v_gene: TRBV7-3
j_gene: TRBJ2-1
d_gene: TRBD2
abundance: -

CDR3aa: CASSPGGAAKNIQYF
CDR3nt: TGTGCCAGCAGCCCCGGGGGGGCTGCCAAAAACATTCAGTACTTC
v_gene: TRBV13
j_gene: TRBJ2-4
d_gene: TRBD2
abundance: -